This TCR beta chain is drawn from a study of T cells in Graves' hyperthyroidism and ophthalmopathy. General study findings and limits: Most thyroid clonotypes that were expanded above 0.001 also turned up in blood.

This CDR3 has 16 residues. Looked up from germline, CDR1 is SQVTM and CDR2 is ANQGSEA. Trimming removed 5 bases at V and 5 bases at J, with 24 bases between. Researchers amplified the TCR beta CDR3 regions from RNA transcripts. The HTBI primer set served for first-round RT-PCR of the TCR CDR3. MiXCR, applied by TCRdb to the multiplex PCR reads, yields one record per CDR3 protein. The sample records about 660,000 distinct CDR3 sequences, roughly 46% being singletons. About this clonotype itself: No antigen is known for it.

The TCR originated in an adult man with Graves' disease, either hyperthyroidism or ophthalmopathy (not recorded which). Sequencing input: peripheral blood or thyroid tissue (not recorded which). This sequence joins TRBV29-1 and TRBJ2-5; weak D call: TRBD2 (6 bases). CDR3 region: CSVLIGAAGGRETQYF. In DNA form, the CDR3 reads TGCAGCGTTCTTATTGGGGCGGCAGGAGGGAGGGAGACCCAGTACTTC. Filled out from reference TRBV29-1 and TRBJ2-5, the complete variable domain reads SAVISQKPSRDICQRGTSLTIQCQVDSQVTMMFWYRQQPGQSLTLIATANQGSEATYESGFVIDKFPISRPNLTFSTLTVSNMSPEDSSIYLCSVLIGAAGGRETQYFGPGTRLLVL.